Below are 9 T cell receptor beta chains sequenced from a single sample in a study of human T cells and chemical hapten exposure. Time point specified: healthy volunteer bleed at 2 weeks. The template was total RNA from unfractionated whole blood. Via MiXCR, TCRdb re-called the RACE reads, giving one row per CDR3 protein. The table lists roughly 49,000 distinct CDR3 sequences, about 4.5% of them singletons. The specimen sequenced was whole blood. The receptors were gathered from a female donor in good health. Some clones in this sample may be carry-over from other donors' samples.

The sample holds many counts of this clonotype. The J gene is TRBJ2-2, the V gene TRBV5-6; possibly TRBD1 or TRBD2 for D (5 bases each). Deletions cut 6 bases from V and 0 bases from J, with 12 bases between. Germline V gene data show CDR1 as SGHDT and CDR2 as YYEEEE. The CDR3 is 15 amino acids. The CDR3 here is CASIKGTSNTGELFF. The CDR3 coding sequence is TGTGCCAGCATCAAAGGGACGTCGAACACCGGGGAGCTGTTTTTT.

This clonotype has at least ten counts. This chain connects TRBV13 to TRBJ2-1; 13 bases fit TRBD2. The CDR3 is made up of 15 amino acids. From germline, CDR1 is PRHDT and CDR2 FYEKMQ (reference sequence). V lost 5 bases, J lost 12 bases, and 10 bases stayed unmatched. CDR3 region: CASSPRTSGGGGQFF. In DNA form, the CDR3 reads TGTGCCAGCAGCCCCCGGACTAGCGGGGGTGGTGGGCAGTTCTTC.

This clonotype was counted at least ten times. The chain couples TRBV12-3 or TRBV12-4 to TRBJ1-5; tentative D call: TRBD1 (5 bases). The V gene lost 3 bases and the J gene lost 0 bases, with 15 bases spanning the gap. There are 17 residues in the CDR3. The CDR3 here is CASSFTPGTDSNQPQHF. DNA of the CDR3: TGTGCCAGCAGTTTTACCCCCGGGACGGATAGCAATCAGCCCCAGCATTTT.

This clonotype has at least ten counts. The chain has TRBV20-1 and TRBJ1-3; possible D gene TRBD1, 5 bases. V was pared by 6 bases and J by 0 bases, with 12 bases between. This CDR3 is 14 amino acids long. In germline, CDR1 is DFQATT, CDR2 SNEGSKA (reference sequence). Written as DNA, the CDR3 is TGCAGTGCCCCCCAGGGAGACTCTGGAAACACCATATATTTT. Its protein product is CSAPQGDSGNTIYF.

In this sample, this clonotype turned up many times. The gene calls are TRBV5-4 and TRBJ1-4; D remains unclear. V was clipped by 4 bases and J by 5 bases, with 15 bases between them. Per germline, CDR1 SGHNT and CDR2 YYREEE (reference sequence). This CDR3 spans 15 amino acids. The CDR3 nucleotides are TGTGCCAGCAGCCCCGGTACCTTCGGGAATGAAAAACTGTTTTTT. The encoded protein is CASSPGTFGNEKLFF.

In DNA, the CDR3 is TGTGCCAGCAGCTTAGTGACGGGACTCGGATACAATGAGCAGTTCTTC. This encodes CASSLVTGLGYNEQFF. The chain recombines TRBV7-9 with TRBJ2-1; TRBD2 might be the D (6 bases). The CDR3 totals 16 residues. The V end was cut by 1 base, the J end by 4 bases, with 14 bases between. CDR1 is SEHNR, CDR2 FQNEAQ, per germline (reference sequence). Filled out from reference TRBV7-9 and TRBJ2-1, the complete variable domain reads DTGVSQNPRHKITKRGQNVTFRCDPISEHNRLYWYRQTLGQGPEFLTYFQNEAQLEKSRLLSDRFSAERPKGSFSTLEIQRTEQGDSAMYLCASSLVTGLGYNEQFFGPGTRLTVL.

In its sample, this clonotype was seen many times. For the CDR3, the DNA is TGTGCCAGCAGTTTATCGTACAGCTACGAGCAGTACTTC. Protein: CASSLSYSYEQYF. The chain carries TRBV27 and TRBJ2-7; D gene uncertain. Trimming removed 0 bases from V and 3 bases from J, with 6 bases in between. CDR1 is MNHEY, CDR2 SMNVEV, per germline (reference sequence). The length of the CDR3 is 13 residues.

This clonotype showed up many times. The gene calls are TRBV7-2 and TRBJ2-2; D might be TRBD1 (6 bases). This CDR3 region has 14 residues. Deletions cut 2 bases from V and 5 bases from J, with 9 bases between. Germline CDR1 and CDR2: SGHTA and FQGNSA. This CDR3 is CASSLLRGTGELFF. The DNA for the CDR3 is TGTGCCAGCAGCTTATTGAGGGGGACCGGGGAGCTGTTTTTT. Drawing the rest from reference TRBV7-2 and TRBJ2-2, the complete variable domain is GAGVSQSPSNKVTEKGKDVELRCDPISGHTALYWYRQSLGQGLEFLIYFQGNSAPDKSGLPSDRFSAERTGGSVSTLTIQRTQQEDSAVYLCASSLLRGTGELFFGEGSRLTVL.

This clonotype has ten or more counts. The chain links TRBV6-5 to TRBJ2-7; the D call may be TRBD1 or TRBD2 (6 bases each). Germline loops: CDR1 MNHEY, CDR2 SVGAGI. Trimming stripped 3 bases from V and 9 bases from J, with 15 bases between. The CDR3 is made up of 13 amino acids. CDR3 residues: CASSYSSGARQYF. CDR3 DNA: TGTGCCAGCAGTTATTCATCGGGGGCGAGGCAGTACTTC.